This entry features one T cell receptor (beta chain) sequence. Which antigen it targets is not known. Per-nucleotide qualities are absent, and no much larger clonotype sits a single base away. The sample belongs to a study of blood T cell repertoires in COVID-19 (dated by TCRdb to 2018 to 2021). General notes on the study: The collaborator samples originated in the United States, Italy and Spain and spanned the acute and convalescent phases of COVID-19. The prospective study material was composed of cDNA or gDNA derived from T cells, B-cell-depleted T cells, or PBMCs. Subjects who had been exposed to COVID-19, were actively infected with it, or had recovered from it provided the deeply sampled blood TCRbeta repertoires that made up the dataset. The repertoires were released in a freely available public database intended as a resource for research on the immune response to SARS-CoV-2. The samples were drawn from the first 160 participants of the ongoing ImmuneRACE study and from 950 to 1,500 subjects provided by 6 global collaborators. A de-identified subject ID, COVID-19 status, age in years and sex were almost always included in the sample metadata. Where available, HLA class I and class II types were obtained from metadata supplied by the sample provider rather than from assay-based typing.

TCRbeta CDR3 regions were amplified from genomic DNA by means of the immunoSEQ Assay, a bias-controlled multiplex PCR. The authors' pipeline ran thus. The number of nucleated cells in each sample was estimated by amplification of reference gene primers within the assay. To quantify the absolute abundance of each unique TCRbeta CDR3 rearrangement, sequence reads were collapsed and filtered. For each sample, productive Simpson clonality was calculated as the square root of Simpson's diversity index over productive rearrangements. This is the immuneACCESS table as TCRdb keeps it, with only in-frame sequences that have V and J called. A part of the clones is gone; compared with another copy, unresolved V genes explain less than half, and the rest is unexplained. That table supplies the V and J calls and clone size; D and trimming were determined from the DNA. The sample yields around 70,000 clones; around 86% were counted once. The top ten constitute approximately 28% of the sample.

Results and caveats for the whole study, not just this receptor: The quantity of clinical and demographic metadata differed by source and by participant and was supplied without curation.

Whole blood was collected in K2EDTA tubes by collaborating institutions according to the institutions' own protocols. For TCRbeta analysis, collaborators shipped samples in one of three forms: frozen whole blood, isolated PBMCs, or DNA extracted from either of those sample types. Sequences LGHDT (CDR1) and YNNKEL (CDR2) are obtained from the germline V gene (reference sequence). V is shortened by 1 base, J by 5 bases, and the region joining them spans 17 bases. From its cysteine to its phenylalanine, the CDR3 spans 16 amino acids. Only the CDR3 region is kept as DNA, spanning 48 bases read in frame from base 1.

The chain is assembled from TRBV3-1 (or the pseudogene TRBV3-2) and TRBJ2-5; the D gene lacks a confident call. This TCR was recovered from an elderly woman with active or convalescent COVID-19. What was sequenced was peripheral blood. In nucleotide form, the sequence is TGTGCCAGCAGCCAAGTGGGTGCGGTGGGTTTGGAGACCCAGTACTTC. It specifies CASSQVGAVGLETQYF.